One and the same sample provided the 12 T cell receptor beta chains below, sequenced in a study of T cell repertoires in cytomegalovirus infection (dated by TCRdb to between 2018 and 2021). The sequencing machine was an Illumina HiSeq 1500. TCRdb trimmed public reads at Q25 via fastp, called clones via MiXCR and kept in-frame beta chains. Every entry covers one CDR3 protein and lists the most common genes and DNA from its rows. The sample contains just over 300,000 distinct CDR3 sequences, 15% to 20% of them found a single time. The top ten constitute about 11% of the sample. The sample was PBMCs. The receptor source for this set is a human donor in good health (CMV status not recorded). Some clones in this sample may be carry-over from other donors' samples.

This clonotype was counted ten times or more. The rearrangement links TRBV4-2 to TRBJ1-2, with D unresolved. V lost 0 bases and J lost 6, with 14 bases in between. The length of the CDR3 is 15 residues. Germline V gene data show CDR1 as LGHNA and CDR2 as YNFKEQ. The CDR3 reads CASSQDLPGANGYTF. In nucleotides, the CDR3 is TGTGCCAGCAGCCAAGATCTTCCCGGCGCCAATGGCTACACCTTC.

This chain connects TRBV20-1 to TRBJ1-5; 12 bases align to TRBD1. From germline, CDR1 is DFQATT and CDR2 SNEGSKA (reference sequence). V was pared by 6 bases and J by 11 bases, with 8 bases of the junction left unmatched. The CDR3 sequence is 13 residues long. The CDR3: CSAGTGGATAQHF. The DNA for the CDR3 is TGCAGTGCGGGGACAGGGGGCGCGACAGCCCAGCATTTT.

This clonotype was counted a few times. The chain links TRBV20-1 to TRBJ1-1, with 8 bases lining up with TRBD1. The CDR3 is 18 amino acids. V gave up 1 base and J gave up 0 bases; unmatched junction bases: 13. Germline-derived CDR1 and CDR2 are DFQATT and SNEGSKA (reference sequence). The CDR3 reads CSARGTGSNSEMNTEAFF. The CDR3 DNA reads TGCAGTGCTAGAGGGACAGGGAGCAACAGCGAAATGAACACTGAAGCTTTCTTT.

This clonotype was recorded many times. V usage is TRBV11-3 and J usage is TRBJ1-1, with 10 nucleotides matching TRBD1. The CDR3 has 14 residues. Looked up from germline, CDR1 is SGHNT and CDR2 is YENEEA. V was pared by 5 bases and J by 8 bases, with 8 bases of the junction left unmatched. CDR3 DNA sequence: TGTGCCAGCAGCACGGGGACAGGGGCTCGGGAAGCTTTCTTT. Translating it yields CASSTGTGAREAFF.

This clonotype appeared many times. This rearrangement joins TRBV7-6 to TRBJ2-2, with unresolved D. The CDR3 loop spans 16 amino acids. Trimming took off 3 bases at V and 6 bases at J, with 17 bases between the two ends. The germline V gene encodes CDR1 SGHVS and CDR2 FNYEAQ. The DNA for the CDR3 is TGTGCCAGCAGCTTCTCCCTTGGCCCTACAGCCGGGGAGCTGTTTTTT. Translating gives CASSFSLGPTAGELFF.

The chain combines TRBV28 with TRBJ2-6; D remains unclear. The germline CDR1 and CDR2 sequences are MDHEN and SYDVKM. This CDR3 is built from 15 residues. The V end was cut by 6 bases, the J end by 2 bases, with 11 bases between. CDR3 sequence: CASSPPGTGANVLTF. CDR3 nucleotides: TGTGCCAGCAGCCCCCCGGGCACTGGGGCCAACGTCCTGACTTTC.

This clonotype was found a few times. This sequence joins TRBV7-9 and TRBJ2-2; TRBD1 aligns across 7 bases. V was pared by 2 bases and J by 3 bases, with 3 bases of the junction left unmatched. CDR3 length: 15 amino acids. Germline V CDR1 and CDR2: SEHNR, FQNEAQ (reference sequence). The CDR3 is CASSLTGQYTGELFF. The DNA for the CDR3 is TGTGCCAGCAGCTTAACGGGACAGTACACCGGGGAGCTGTTTTTT.

This clonotype was observed at least ten times. The chain recombines TRBV7-2 with TRBJ1-1; D is unclear. Trimming took off 3 bases at V and 3 bases at J, with 8 bases between the two ends. The CDR3 spans 13 residues. Germline CDR1 and CDR2: SGHTA and FQGNSA. The CDR3 region is CASSFGEDTEAFF. The CDR3 DNA follows: TGTGCCAGCAGCTTCGGGGAGGACACTGAAGCTTTCTTT.

This clonotype occurred many times. The J gene is TRBJ2-2, the V gene TRBV7-9; maybe TRBD2 (6 bases). Germline CDR1 reads SEHNR; CDR2 reads FQNEAQ (reference sequence). V gave up 3 bases and J gave up 0 bases, with 23 bases separating them. This CDR3 comprises 20 residues. The CDR3 DNA reads as TGTGCCAGCAGCTTTCCTACGATTCGGAGGGGCCGGGCGAACACCGGGGAGCTGTTTTTT. It translates to CASSFPTIRRGRANTGELFF. Filled out from reference TRBV7-9 and TRBJ2-2, the complete variable domain reads DTGVSQNPRHKITKRGQNVTFRCDPISEHNRLYWYRQTLGQGPEFLTYFQNEAQLEKSRLLSDRFSAERPKGSFSTLEIQRTEQGDSAMYLCASSFPTIRRGRANTGELFFGEGSRLTVL.

At least ten counts were recorded for this clonotype. This rearrangement joins TRBV7-3 to TRBJ2-3; TRBD2 matches at 8 bases. Germline CDR1 reads SGHTA; CDR2 reads FQGTGA. CDR3 length equals 16 residues. Germline trimming cut 1 base from V and 5 bases from J; bases unmatched to any gene: 8. The CDR3 sequence: CASSLRQAGVGDTQYF. The CDR3 DNA reads TGTGCCAGCAGCTTAAGACAAGCGGGGGTTGGAGATACGCAGTATTTT.

Ten or more counts support this clonotype. The chain links TRBV7-2 to TRBJ1-2, with no clear D. Germline V gives CDR1 SGHTA, CDR2 FQGNSA. The CDR3 is 14 amino acids. Trimming removed 8 bases at V and 8 bases at J, with 21 bases between. For the CDR3, the DNA is TGTGCCAGCGAGCTCGCTTCGTACAGCCAGGGCTACACCTTC. It yields the protein CASELASYSQGYTF.

The CDR3 region is CAIRIDSNSPLHF. In DNA, the CDR3 is TGTGCCATCAGGATTGACAGCAATTCACCCCTCCACTTT. The gene calls are TRBV10-3 and TRBJ1-6, with D perhaps matching TRBD1 (5 bases). The CDR3 consists of 13 residues. CDR1 and CDR2 (germline): ENHRY, SYGVKD. The ends were cut back, 6 bases at V and 7 bases at J, with 10 bases in the middle.